The TCR beta chain under discussion was sequenced for a study of T cell responses to AZD1222 COVID-19 vaccine. Produced via immunoSEQ multiplex PCR; TCRdb's table is partial and in-frame only. The repertoire holds 150,000 to 200,000 clones, about 94% seen once, with 9.2% in the top ten. This CDR3 has 14 residues. Specimen: peripheral blood, collected on day 0 of AZD1222 vaccination. The chain recombines TRBV12-1 with TRBJ1-2; TRBD1 was called by the table and not checked on the DNA. TRBV12-1 is designated a pseudogene. This sequence was found in an adult in good health. The DNA of the CDR3 is TGTGCCAGCCGTACCGGGACAGGGACCTATGGCTACACCTTC. As protein: CASRTGTGTYGYTF.